This entry describes one T cell receptor beta chain. The antigen remains undetermined. Germline lookup yields CDR1 MDHEN and CDR2 SYDVKM. This CDR3 comprises 14 residues. Trimming shortened V by 5 bases and J by 7 bases, and 17 bases separated the two germline ends. These data belong to a study of response to subunit inactivated influenza vaccine. Study-wide findings and caveats: Each seasonal influenza vaccination, the authors suggested, recruits few new T cells.

TCRdb re-derived calls from the RT-PCR reads in MiXCR, one entry per CDR3 protein. The top ten hold 10% to 15% of the sample, which has hundreds of thousands of distinct CDR3 sequences, 7.6% seen once. The chain has TRBV28 and TRBJ1-1; D unresolved. This TCR was sampled from a man between 45 and 75 years old who received an inactivated influenza vaccine. The source material was PBMCs from blood, sampled approximately 25 months after vaccination. CDR3 nucleotides: TGTGCCAGCAGTCTTACTGTACGTCGAGGTGAAGCTTTCTTT. Its protein product is CASSLTVRRGEAFF.